This T cell receptor beta chain was found in a study of blood T cells in healthy people across ages. This clonotype was detected only a few times. Its target is not known. CDR3 length: 14 amino acids. Germline V gene data show CDR1 as SGDLS and CDR2 as YYNGEE. V was pared by 2 bases and J by 5 bases, with 14 bases between. Study-level points and caveats: Higher diversity and more naive CD4+ cells were features of long-lived donors, compared to aged donors. Older individuals had lower TCR beta diversity per million T cells (the decline was roughly linear).

A sample-barcoded 5' primer and a J-beta primer mix were used in a second PCR of roughly 7 to 11 cycles. Every sample gave at least 3 million paired-end reads containing CDR3. TCRdb passed the 5' RACE reads through MiXCR, listing each CDR3 protein once. The table includes 1.5 million to 2 million distinct CDR3 sequences, about 35% detected once. The chain is built from TRBV9 and TRBJ2-7; D call uncertain. This clonotype originated in a woman in her 30s in good health. The sequenced sample was blood. The CDR3 reads CASSVHWTDDEQYF. Here the CDR3 DNA reads TGTGCCAGCAGCGTCCACTGGACGGATGACGAGCAGTACTTC.